Each of the 12 T cell receptor beta chains below was sequenced from the same sample in a study of CD8 T cells in ankylosing spondylitis. TCRdb re-called the 5' RACE reads with MiXCR, one entry per CDR3 protein. This sample has 700,000 or so distinct CDR3 sequences, with around a fifth found just once. These receptors' targets are unknown. Whole-study findings and limits: A motif in TCR beta, a set of roughly eight highly homologous variants, appeared characteristic of ankylosing spondylitis blood.

The sample comprised blood, either unsorted or a sorted T cell fraction (not recorded which). The receptors stem from a male donor with ankylosing spondylitis.

This chain joins TRBV29-1 and TRBJ2-6; 12 bases are a match to TRBD2. Germline lookup yields CDR1 SQVTM and CDR2 ANQGSEA. The CDR3 has 19 residues. Trimming cost V 2 bases and J 1 base; bases outside gene matches: 9. In DNA form, the CDR3 reads TGCAGCGTTGAAACGCAGACTAGCGGGAGTTCGTCTGGGGCCAACGTCCTGACTTTC. This encodes CSVETQTSGSSSGANVLTF.

This clonotype was recorded a few times. This chain links TRBV5-1 with TRBJ1-1; a weak D match, TRBD1 (6 bases). Germline V gene lookup returns CDR1 SGHRS and CDR2 YFSETQ. The CDR3 spans 14 residues. Trimming took off 1 base at V and 6 bases at J, with 13 bases between the two ends. CDR3 nucleotides: TGCGCCAGCAGCTTGAGGGGGGGATTATCTGAAGCTTTCTTT. Its translation is CASSLRGGLSEAFF.

On this clonotype itself: A much larger clone sits a single nucleotide away, making a read error possible. V and J are TRBV5-1 and TRBJ2-5; 9 nucleotides match TRBD2. The CDR3 spans 14 residues. The V gene's germline CDR1 is SGHRS and CDR2 YFSETQ. DNA of the CDR3: TGCGCCAGCAACTTGGCGGGGGGGCAAGAGACCCAGTACTTC. The encoded protein is CASNLAGGQETQYF.

The chain carries TRBV5-1 and TRBJ2-7; no clear D gene. Germline V gene lookup returns CDR1 SGHRS and CDR2 YFSETQ. V shed 4 bases and J shed 2 bases, with 13 bases lying between them. This CDR3 spans 14 amino acids. CDR3 bases: TGCGCCAGCAGCCAACTGGACGGAACCTACGAGCAGTACTTC. Amino acid sequence: CASSQLDGTYEQYF.

The chain joins TRBV7-9 to TRBJ1-1, with TRBD1 as a possible D gene (5 bases). CDR3 size: 12 residues. Germline values: CDR1 SEHNR, CDR2 FQNEAQ (reference sequence). Trimming took 6 bases from V and 4 from J, leaving 9 bases between them. The chain's CDR3 is CASSLDSTEAFF. CDR3 coding DNA: TGTGCCAGCAGTCTCGACAGCACTGAAGCTTTCTTT.

This clonotype turned up a few times. The rearrangement links TRBV2 to TRBJ2-5; TRBD2 matches at 8 bases. Unmatched junction bases numbered 11, after V lost 3 bases and J lost 5 bases. The CDR3 runs to 16 residues. Germline V lookup: CDR1 SNHLY, CDR2 FYNNEI. For the CDR3, the DNA is TGTGCCAGCAGTGAGAGGTGGAGCGGGAGTTCCGAGACCCAGTACTTC. Translating it yields CASSERWSGSSETQYF.

This clonotype has just a few counts. The chain is built from TRBV11-2 and TRBJ2-3, with 10 nucleotides matching TRBD2. J lost 3 bases, V lost 4 bases, and 7 bases had no gene match. CDR3 size: 16 residues. Germline loops: CDR1 SGHAT, CDR2 FQNNGV. The DNA for the CDR3 is TGTGCCAGCAGCTCCTCTCCTAGCGGGAGTACAGATACGCAGTATTTT. Amino acid sequence: CASSSSPSGSTDTQYF. Full variable domain (rest looked up from reference TRBV11-2 and TRBJ2-3): EAGVAQSPRYKIIEKRQSVAFWCNPISGHATLYWYQQILGQGPKLLIQFQNNGVVDDSQLPKDRFSAERLKGVDSTLKIQPAKLEDSAVYLCASSSSPSGSTDTQYFGPGTRLTVL.

V and J are TRBV5-1 and TRBJ2-3; a possible D gene is TRBD1 (6 bases). The ends were cut back, 4 bases at V and 1 base at J, with 19 bases in the middle. Germline values: CDR1 SGHRS, CDR2 YFSETQ. This CDR3 is built from 17 residues. The CDR3 DNA reads TGCGCCAGCAGCCCGCTCCTACAGGGTGGGGGCACAGATACGCAGTATTTT. Translated: CASSPLLQGGGTDTQYF.

This clonotype was detected a few times. V gene TRBV4-1 combines with J gene TRBJ2-7; D is unclear. The germline V gene has CDR1 MGHRA and CDR2 YSYEKL. Trimming stripped 0 bases from V and 4 bases from J, with 19 bases between. The CDR3 is made up of 17 amino acids. CDR3 amino acids: CASSQDFPAWGYYEQYF. For the CDR3, the DNA is TGCGCCAGCAGCCAAGATTTCCCAGCATGGGGTTATTACGAGCAGTACTTC.

The V and J genes are TRBV5-1 and TRBJ1-2; D remains unclear. The CDR3 contains 12 residues. The germline V and J ends were trimmed by 2 bases and 6 bases, with 8 bases remaining between them. CDR1 is SGHRS, CDR2 YFSETQ, per germline. CDR3 protein: CASSFDGDGYTF. Written as DNA, the CDR3 is TGCGCCAGCAGCTTTGACGGCGATGGCTACACCTTC.

The V and J genes are TRBV9 and TRBJ2-4, with a weak D call TRBD2 (6 bases). This CDR3 is built from 15 residues. Per germline, CDR1 SGDLS and CDR2 YYNGEE. V was pared by 0 bases and J by 7 bases, with 14 bases between. The CDR3 DNA reads TGTGCCAGCAGCGTAGCGGAGGGAGGTTGGAACATTCAGTACTTC. This sequence encodes CASSVAEGGWNIQYF.

The J gene is TRBJ1-3, the V gene TRBV3-1; TRBD1 aligns across 7 bases. Trimming removed 4 bases from V and 2 bases from J; junction bases left unmatched: 2. CDR3 length: 14 amino acids. Per germline, CDR1 LGHDT and CDR2 YNNKEL (reference sequence). The CDR3 loop is CASSRRGPGNTIYF. The CDR3 nucleotides are TGTGCCAGCAGCCGGAGGGGGCCTGGAAACACCATATATTTT.